This TCR beta chain emerged from a study of blood T cell repertoires in COVID-19. The wider study: In each case, the material was cDNA or gDNA derived from T cells, B-cell-depleted T cells, or PBMCs.

Each participant's cohort was designated according to participant-reported clinical history. People in the exposed group encountered a COVID-19 case within 2 weeks before entering the study. How the authors handled the data: By means of reference gene primer amplification, nucleated cell counts were estimated. Some clones are missing from TCRdb's copy, which holds only in-frame ones; the method was immunoSEQ multiplex PCR. V and J calls plus clone size are reproduced from that table; the DNA served to infer D and trimming. The top ten clones hold around 3.5% of a sample with 260,000 or so clones, about 83% of them seen once. Germline assignment: CDR1 MDHEN and CDR2 SYDVKM. The CDR3 sequence is 15 residues long. Trimming removed 4 bases at V and 5 bases at J, with 15 bases between. This clone came up once.

Sample: PBMCs or T cells enriched from blood (not recorded which). The rearrangement links TRBV28 to TRBJ1-5; D is undetermined. This receptor was taken from a woman aged 35 to 49 who had been exposed to COVID-19. CDR3 bases: TGTGCCAGCAGTTCCCCGTCGGGAGTGTATCAGCCCCAGCATTTT. Residues: CASSSPSGVYQPQHF.